These 8 T cell receptor beta chains share one sample of origin, sequenced in a study of CD8 T cells in Susac syndrome. An input of roughly 0.5 to 1 ug of RNA was subjected to reverse transcription using random hexamers. Each CDR3 protein is one row after TCRdb ran MiXCR on the immunoSEQ multiplex PCR reads. Of approximately 300,000 distinct CDR3 sequences in the sample, approximately 91% are singletons; the top ten hold 0.18%. The material sequenced was CD8+ T cells from PBMCs. The receptors come from a human donor with multiple sclerosis.

V usage is TRBV2 and J usage is TRBJ2-7; 11 bases are shared with TRBD2. J gave up 4 bases and V 5 bases, and 7 bases lay outside the gene matches. The CDR3 is 15 amino acids. Germline-derived CDR1 and CDR2 are SNHLY and FYNNEI. The CDR3 DNA is TGTGCCAGCAGTAAGGTAGCGGGAGGGCCATACGAGCAGTACTTC. This encodes CASSKVAGGPYEQYF.

V is TRBV9 and J is TRBJ2-1, with a possible D match to TRBD2 (5 bases). CDR3 length equals 16 residues. Germline V CDR1 and CDR2: SGDLS, YYNGEE. Trimming stripped 3 bases from V and 7 bases from J, with 20 bases between. In nucleotides, the CDR3 is TGTGCCAGCAGCGCCTTTAGACTCCCCGGACTGAATGAGCAGTTCTTC. It yields the protein CASSAFRLPGLNEQFF.

This clonotype was counted a single time. The rearrangement joins TRBV30 to TRBJ1-1; 10 bases are shared with TRBD1. V was pared by 1 base and J by 5 bases, with 4 bases of the junction left unmatched. The V gene's germline CDR1 is GTSNPN and CDR2 SVGIG (reference sequence). There are 14 residues in the CDR3. The CDR3 is CAWSDDRGPTEAFF. CDR3 DNA: TGTGCCTGGAGTGACGACAGGGGGCCAACTGAAGCTTTCTTT. Filled out from reference TRBV30 and TRBJ1-1, the complete variable domain reads SQTIHQWPATLVQPVGSPLSLECTVEGTSNPNLYWYRQAAGRGLQLLFYSVGIGQISSEVPQNLSASRPQDRQFILSSKKLLLSDSGFYLCAWSDDRGPTEAFFGQGTRLTVV.

The chain couples TRBV19 to TRBJ1-1; the D gene is possibly TRBD1 (5 bases). Germline V CDR1 and CDR2: LNHDA, SQIVND (reference sequence). This CDR3 region has 14 residues. V was trimmed by 1 base and J by 5 bases, leaving 11 bases between them. CDR3 protein: CASSIGTGTTEAFF. CDR3 coding DNA: TGTGCCAGTAGTATAGGGACCGGGACGACTGAAGCTTTCTTT. The full variable domain, in which reference TRBV19 and TRBJ1-1 provide the parts outside the CDR3, is DGGITQSPKYLFRKEGQNVTLSCEQNLNHDAMYWYRQDPGQGLRLIYYSQIVNDFQKGDIAEGYSVSREKKESFPLTVTSAQKNPTAFYLCASSIGTGTTEAFFGQGTRLTVV.

V gene TRBV19 combines with J gene TRBJ2-7; the D call may be TRBD1 or TRBD2 (6 bases each). This CDR3 comprises 14 residues. Per the germline V gene, CDR1 is LNHDA and CDR2 is SQIVND (reference sequence). V was trimmed by 1 base and J by 3 bases, leaving 10 bases between them. CDR3 coding DNA: TGTGCCAGTAGTATAGCAGGGGAGGTCTACGAGCAGTACTTC. Its translation: CASSIAGEVYEQYF.

V and J are TRBV6-2 or TRBV6-3 and TRBJ2-1; D is undetermined. This CDR3 is 15 amino acids long. Trimming left V 2 bases short and J 9 bases short, with 17 bases between. Germline V gives CDR1 MNHEY, CDR2 SVGEGT. The CDR3 DNA reads TGTGCCAGCAGTTACGTCTCGGGCGGTTTGGGTGAGCAGTTCTTC. Its translation is CASSYVSGGLGEQFF.

The chain carries TRBV27 and TRBJ2-3; tentative D call: TRBD2 (5 bases). CDR1 and CDR2 (germline): MNHEY, SMNVEV (reference sequence). This CDR3 contains 11 residues. Trimming shortened V by 4 bases and J by 9 bases, and 8 bases separated the two germline ends. This chain's CDR3 is CASSSLGTQYF. Here the CDR3 DNA reads TGTGCCAGCAGTTCACTAGGCACGCAGTATTTT.

This chain joins TRBV29-1 and TRBJ2-1; 8 bases align to TRBD2. Germline V gene sequence: CDR1 SQVTM, CDR2 ANQGSEA. After removal of 1 base from V and 10 bases from J, the junction contained 6 bases not matched to a gene. This CDR3 is 13 amino acids long. CDR3 DNA sequence: TGCAGCGTTGAAGGTAGCGGGATTGGGGAGCAGTTCTTC. Its protein is CSVEGSGIGEQFF.